This T cell receptor beta chain was documented in a study of T-cell reconstitution after alpha-beta-depleted transplantation in children. This clonotype was counted ten times or more. The antigen is undetermined. Unique molecular identifiers were incorporated when the TCRbeta library was constructed. TCRdb re-called the PCR reads with MiXCR, one entry per CDR3 protein. The sample shows fewer than 350,000 distinct CDR3 sequences, around 7.1% of them seen only once. This CDR3 is 14 amino acids long. Between the trimmed V and J ends, which lost 3 bases and 1 base, there was a span of 9 bases. Study results and limitations: The origin of alpha-beta T cells about two months after transplant was reportedly several hundred expanded graft clones. After transplant, high TCRbeta diversity at day 60 in some patients arose from surviving recipient T cells and thymic progenitors. It was newly produced T cells that mostly accounted for T-cell counts and diversity one year after transplant.

The gene calls are TRBV12-3 or TRBV12-4 and TRBJ1-1, with unresolved D. This receptor was identified in a female patient between 2 and 15 years old who had a stem cell transplant for Fanconi anemia, so the T cells may come from the graft donor. This specimen consisted of peripheral blood, obtained 360 days after TCRalphabeta/CD19-depleted stem cell transplant. The CDR3 nucleotides are TGTGCCAGCAGTTTCAGTCTCCGGAACACTGAAGCTTTCTTT. It is translated as CASSFSLRNTEAFF.